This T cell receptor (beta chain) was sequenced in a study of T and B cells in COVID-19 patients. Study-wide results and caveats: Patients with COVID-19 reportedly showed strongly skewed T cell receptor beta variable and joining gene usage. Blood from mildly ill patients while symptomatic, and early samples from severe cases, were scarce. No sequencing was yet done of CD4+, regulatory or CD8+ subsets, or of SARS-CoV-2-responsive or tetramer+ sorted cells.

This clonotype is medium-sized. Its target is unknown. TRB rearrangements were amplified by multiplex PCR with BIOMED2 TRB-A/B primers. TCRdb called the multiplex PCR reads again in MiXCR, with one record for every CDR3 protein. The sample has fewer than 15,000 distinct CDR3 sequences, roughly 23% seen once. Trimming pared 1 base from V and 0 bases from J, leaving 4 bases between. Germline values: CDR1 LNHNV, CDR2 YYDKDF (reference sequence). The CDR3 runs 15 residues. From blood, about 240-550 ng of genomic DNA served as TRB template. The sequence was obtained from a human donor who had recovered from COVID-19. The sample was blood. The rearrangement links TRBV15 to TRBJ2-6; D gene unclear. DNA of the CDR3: TGTGCCACCAGCAGAGGGGACTCTGGGGCCAACGTCCTGACTTTC. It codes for CATSRGDSGANVLTF.